This T cell receptor beta chain was observed in a study of a mutant IDH1 vaccine in newly diagnosed glioma. The CDR3 is 16 residues long. CDR1 and CDR2 (germline): MNHEY, SVGAGI. Trimming removed 0 bases from V and 8 bases from J, with 17 bases in between. Time point given: week 23, last vaccination. A single vaccine dose contained 300 ug of mutant IDH1 20-mer peptide, and topical imiquimod was used with it. As regards this clone: Its antigen is as yet unknown.

The assay was immunoSEQ multiplex PCR, and TCRdb's table has in-frame clones only and misses some. Of some 70,000 clones in the sample, approximately 80% are singletons; the top ten hold 13%. The chain has TRBV6-5 and TRBJ2-1, with no clear D. This clonotype was obtained from a man aged 18 to 29 with glioma. The input for sequencing was PBMCs, taken from a glioma patient whose treatment included an IDH1 peptide vaccine. CDR3 residues: CASSYSPVLRIDEQFF. The CDR3, as DNA: TGTGCCAGCAGTTACTCTCCGGTGTTGAGAATCGATGAGCAGTTCTTC.